A single sample gave rise to the 21 T cell receptor beta chains below, sequenced in a study of blood T cell repertoires in COVID-19. TCRdb keeps only in-frame clones here, not all; method: immunoSEQ multiplex PCR. The data show about 180,000 clones, 89% seen once. Sequencing was performed on PBMCs or T cells enriched from blood (not recorded which). Source of these receptors: a woman in her thirties or forties with acute COVID-19.

This clone was seen more than once but under ten times. Other DNA sequences in this sample translate to the same CDR3. The genes are TRBV6-5 and TRBJ1-2; 8 nucleotides line up with TRBD1. The CDR3 sequence is 14 residues long. V lost 0 bases, J lost 7 bases, and 4 bases stayed unmatched. Germline V gene data show CDR1 as MNHEY and CDR2 as SVGAGI. The CDR3 DNA follows: TGTGCCAGCAGTTACTCCGGACAGGGTAGTGGCTACACCTTC. Its translation: CASSYSGQGSGYTF.

This clone came up once. The V call is TRBV7-6, the J call TRBJ1-5, with 8 bases aligning to TRBD1. Germline V CDR1 and CDR2: SGHVS, FNYEAQ. Unmatched junction bases numbered 6, after V lost 5 bases and J lost 3 bases. This CDR3 has 15 residues. This CDR3 reads CASSQGTGLNQPQHF. CDR3 nucleotides: TGTGCCAGCAGCCAAGGGACAGGCCTCAATCAGCCCCAGCATTTT.

This clone was observed a single time. The rearrangement links TRBV27 to TRBJ1-2, with 7 bases identical to TRBD1. Trimming took 6 bases from V and 0 from J; bases not matched to a gene: 4. The germline gives CDR1 MNHEY, CDR2 SMNVEV (reference sequence). The CDR3 is made up of 14 amino acids. The CDR3 sequence is CASRETGTNYGYTF. CDR3 coding DNA: TGTGCCAGCAGAGAGACAGGGACTAACTATGGCTACACCTTC.

The CDR3 loop is CASSEALLRNYGEAFF. The CDR3 bases are TGTGCCAGCAGTGAAGCGCTTCTGAGGAATTACGGTGAAGCTTTCTTT. The chain carries TRBV6-1 and TRBJ1-1; the D is unclear. Germline V gene sequence: CDR1 MNHNS, CDR2 SASEGT. V shed 0 bases and J shed 7 bases, with 18 bases lying between them. This CDR3 spans 16 amino acids.

Comment on this clone: The same CDR3 also results from other DNA sequences found in this sample. This sequence joins TRBV19 and TRBJ2-5; the D gene is possibly TRBD2 (6 bases). The V gene lost 5 bases and the J gene lost 2 bases, with 9 bases spanning the gap. Germline values: CDR1 LNHDA, CDR2 SQIVND (reference sequence). The CDR3 has 13 residues. For the CDR3, the DNA is TGTGCCAGTAGTTGGGGGGATCAAGAGACCCAGTACTTC. It yields the protein CASSWGDQETQYF.

The chain is built from TRBV7-8 and TRBJ2-5, with 8 nucleotides matching TRBD2. V lost 5 bases to trimming and J lost 6 bases; unmatched junction nucleotides: 8. Germline CDR1 and CDR2: SGHVS and FQNEAQ. This CDR3 comprises 14 residues. This CDR3 reads CASSRVSGVQTQYF. CDR3 nucleotides: TGTGCCAGCAGCCGAGTTAGCGGGGTGCAGACCCAGTACTTC.

The V and J genes are TRBV19 and TRBJ1-4; 9 bases align to TRBD1. The V segment lost 6 bases and the J segment 5 bases; nucleotides outside the gene matches: 7. Germline CDR1 reads LNHDA; CDR2 reads SQIVND (reference sequence). The CDR3 is 15 residues long. CDR3 protein: CASRGVGTGNEKLFF. CDR3 sequence (DNA): TGTGCCAGTAGGGGTGTGGGGACAGGGAATGAAAAACTGTTTTTT. Looking up the rest from reference TRBV19 and TRBJ1-4 gives the full variable domain: DGGITQSPKYLFRKEGQNVTLSCEQNLNHDAMYWYRQDPGQGLRLIYYSQIVNDFQKGDIAEGYSVSREKKESFPLTVTSAQKNPTAFYLCASRGVGTGNEKLFFGSGTQLSVL.

The rearrangement joins TRBV29-1 to TRBJ2-2; D is possibly TRBD2 (7 bases). Trimming cost V 5 bases and J 6 bases, with 25 bases left between them. This CDR3 spans 17 amino acids. The germline gives CDR1 SQVTM, CDR2 ANQGSEA. CDR3 bases: TGCAGCGTTCTACACCGCGGGGGCGAAATCTCCGCCGGGGAGCTGTTTTTT. Its protein is CSVLHRGGEISAGELFF.

The chain joins TRBV10-3 to TRBJ2-3, with unresolved D. CDR1 and CDR2 from the germline V gene are ENHRY and SYGVKD. V lost 3 bases and J lost 6, with 7 bases in between. The CDR3 has 12 residues. This CDR3 reads CAISDFSDTQYF. DNA of the CDR3: TGTGCCATCAGTGACTTTTCCGATACGCAGTATTTT.

This clone was detected once. The chain has TRBV18 and TRBJ2-1, with 10 bases matching TRBD2. V lost 5 bases, J lost 6 bases, and 10 bases stayed unmatched. Germline V lookup: CDR1 KGHSH, CDR2 LQKENI. The CDR3 loop spans 16 amino acids. The chain's CDR3 is CASSYSLAGGPNEQFF. The CDR3 region has the DNA TGTGCCAGCTCATATTCTTTAGCGGGGGGCCCCAATGAGCAGTTCTTC.

The genes are TRBV9 and TRBJ2-1, with 11 positions matching TRBD2. The CDR3 is 15 amino acids. Unmatched junction bases numbered 5, after V lost 2 bases and J lost 7 bases. Germline CDR1 SGDLS, CDR2 YYNGEE. CDR3 amino acids: CASSVIAGGRNEQFF. The CDR3 nucleotides are TGTGCCAGCAGCGTCATAGCGGGAGGGCGGAATGAGCAGTTCTTC.

V and J are TRBV2 and TRBJ2-4; D gene ambiguous. This CDR3 spans 14 amino acids. The V end was cut by 3 bases, the J end by 6 bases, with 12 bases between. The V gene's germline CDR1 is SNHLY and CDR2 FYNNEI. Written as DNA, the CDR3 is TGTGCCAGCAGTGAGAAGGCGGTGGTAAACATTCAGTACTTC. Its translation: CASSEKAVVNIQYF.

The rearrangement uses TRBV20-1 and TRBJ1-1; D is ambiguous. Trimming removed 3 bases at V and 3 bases at J, with 5 bases between. The CDR3 runs to 11 residues. CDR1 is DFQATT and CDR2 is SNEGSKA in the germline V gene (reference sequence). The DNA of the CDR3 is TGCAGTGCTAGCCCCTACACTGAAGCTTTCTTT. Encoded protein: CSASPYTEAFF.

V is TRBV19 and J is TRBJ2-3; 13 bases agree with TRBD2. CDR1 and CDR2 from the germline V gene are LNHDA and SQIVND (reference sequence). V dropped 10 bases and J dropped 2; count of bases not matched to a gene: 3. This CDR3 region has 14 residues. CDR3: CATGLAGSTDTQYF. The CDR3 coding sequence is TGTGCCACGGGACTAGCGGGGTCCACAGATACGCAGTATTTT.

This clone was seen a handful of times. The chain joins TRBV4-1 to TRBJ2-1, with 10 bases fitting TRBD2. CDR3 length equals 15 residues. From germline, CDR1 is MGHRA and CDR2 YSYEKL. The V gene end was trimmed by 0 bases and the J gene end by 6 bases; junction bases not matched to a gene: 2. DNA for the CDR3: TGCGCCAGCAGCCAAGAGCCTAGCGGGGGCAATGAGCAGTTCTTC. Protein product: CASSQEPSGGNEQFF.

CDR3 nucleotides: TGTGCCAGCAGTGAAGCCGAGACACTCTTCCAAGAGACCCAGTACTTC. Its translation: CASSEAETLFQETQYF. The chain carries TRBV6-1 and TRBJ2-5; unclear D gene. V lost 0 bases to trimming and J lost 1 base, with 12 bases between them. CDR1 MNHNS and CDR2 SASEGT come from the germline V gene. The CDR3 length is 16 residues.

This chain joins TRBV18 and TRBJ1-6; TRBD1 matches at 7 bases. V shed 4 bases, J shed 7 bases, and the junction held 7 bases outside the gene matches. Germline assignment: CDR1 KGHSH and CDR2 LQKENI. The CDR3 spans 15 residues. The CDR3 reads CASSLRQGWNSPLHF. CDR3 in DNA: TGTGCCAGCTCACTGCGACAGGGTTGGAATTCACCCCTCCACTTT.

The J gene is TRBJ1-6, the V gene TRBV7-2, with D possibly TRBD1 on 6 matching bases. The CDR3 length is 14 residues. Trimming took 4 bases from V and 5 from J, leaving 9 bases between them. Germline-derived CDR1 and CDR2 are SGHTA and FQGNSA. CDR3 residues: CASSSGTNNSPLHF. CDR3 nucleotides: TGTGCCAGCAGCTCCGGGACAAATAATTCACCCCTCCACTTT. Looking up the rest from reference TRBV7-2 and TRBJ1-6 gives the full variable domain: GAGVSQSPSNKVTEKGKDVELRCDPISGHTALYWYRQSLGQGLEFLIYFQGNSAPDKSGLPSDRFSAERTGGSVSTLTIQRTQQEDSAVYLCASSSGTNNSPLHFGNGTRLTVT.

The genes are TRBV2 and TRBJ2-5; D is perhaps TRBD1 (6 bases). The germline gives CDR1 SNHLY, CDR2 FYNNEI. The CDR3 extends over 13 amino acids. Trimming removed 10 bases at V and 1 base at J, with 13 bases between. CDR3 DNA: TGTGCCACCCACGGGACAATCCAAGAGACCCAGTACTTC. As protein: CATHGTIQETQYF. The full variable domain, its missing parts supplied by reference TRBV2 and TRBJ2-5, is EPEVTQTPSHQVTQMGQEVILRCVPISNHLYFYWYRQILGQKVEFLVSFYNNEISEKSEIFDDQFSVERPDGSNFTLKIRSTKLEDSAMYFCATHGTIQETQYFGPGTRLLVL.

CDR3: CASSKVAQKNQPQHF. For the CDR3, the DNA is TGTGCCAGCAGCAAAGTCGCACAGAAAAATCAGCCCCAGCATTTT. This rearrangement joins TRBV21-1 to TRBJ1-5; TRBD1 was called by the table and not checked on the DNA. TRBV21-1 constitutes a pseudogene. The CDR3 runs to 15 residues.

The chain combines TRBV9 with TRBJ1-6; 7 bases agree with TRBD1. This CDR3 region has 14 residues. J gave up 7 bases and V 2 bases, and 3 bases lay outside the gene matches. Per germline, CDR1 SGDLS and CDR2 YYNGEE. As DNA, the CDR3 is TGTGCCAGCAGCGTCCGGGACAGCAATTCACCCCTCCACTTT. The encoded protein is CASSVRDSNSPLHF. Based on the CDR3 plus reference TRBV9 and TRBJ1-6, the full variable domain is DSGVTQTPKHLITATGQRVTLRCSPRSGDLSVYWYQQSLDQGLQFLIQYYNGEERAKGNILERFSAQQFPDLHSELNLSSLELGDSALYFCASSVRDSNSPLHFGNGTRLTVT.